Following are 31 T cell receptor beta chains from one sample sequenced in a study of blood T cells in healthy people across ages. Then a second PCR, running roughly 7 to 11 cycles, was carried out with a sample-barcoded 5' primer and a J-beta primer mix. TCRdb fed the 5' RACE reads into MiXCR, producing one record per CDR3 protein. Among 2 million or so distinct CDR3 sequences listed, approximately 50% were seen once. The sequencing sample was made of blood. These receptors were collected from a woman in her 40s in good health.

Concerning this clonotype itself: Germline is not matched at one junction end, which may reflect a read error. The rearrangement links TRBV6-6 to TRBJ2-5, with 7 positions matching TRBD1. Germline V gives CDR1 MNHNY, CDR2 SVGAGI (reference sequence). The CDR3 runs to 13 residues. As DNA, the CDR3 is TGTACCAGCAGAGACAGGGCCGGAGAGACCCAGTACTTC. It is translated as CTSRDRAGETQYF.

This clonotype was seen many times. The chain recombines TRBV6-6 with TRBJ2-3, with TRBD1 matching over 9 bases. Germline V lookup: CDR1 MNHNY, CDR2 SVGAGI (reference sequence). After removal of 6 bases from V and 2 bases from J, the junction contained 6 bases not matched to a gene. This CDR3 comprises 15 residues. CDR3 DNA: TGTGCCAGCAGACTTACAGGGGGCAACACAGATACGCAGTATTTT. It specifies CASRLTGGNTDTQYF.

The chain joins TRBV7-3 to TRBJ2-3, with D possibly TRBD2 on 6 matching bases. CDR1 is SGHTA, CDR2 FQGTGA, per germline. The CDR3 length is 16 residues. Trimming cost V 1 base and J 4 bases, with 15 bases left between them. The CDR3 DNA is TGTGCCAGCAGCTTAATGGGGCGGGGCGTCGCAGATACGCAGTATTTT. As protein: CASSLMGRGVADTQYF. Full variable domain (remainder filled in from reference TRBV7-3 and TRBJ2-3): GAGVSQTPSNKVTEKGKYVELRCDPISGHTALYWYRQSLGQGPEFLIYFQGTGAADDSGLPNDRFFAVRPEGSVSTLKIQRTERGDSAVYLCASSLMGRGVADTQYFGPGTRLTVL.

The DNA of the CDR3 is TGTGCCAGTAACAACAGGGAGGGGGAGACCCAGTACTTC. Protein: CASNNREGETQYF. The chain joins TRBV19 to TRBJ2-5, with D maybe TRBD2 (7 bases). Germline V lookup: CDR1 LNHDA, CDR2 SQIVND (reference sequence). V lost 7 bases and J lost 5, with 14 bases in between. The CDR3 totals 13 residues.

The J gene is TRBJ1-2, the V gene TRBV20-1; 7 nucleotides align to TRBD1. This CDR3 region has 16 residues. Germline V gives CDR1 DFQATT, CDR2 SNEGSKA (reference sequence). V lost 5 bases, J lost 2 bases, and 14 bases stayed unmatched. The DNA for the CDR3 is TGCAGTGCTGGGGGGGCCGGGACAGCGAACAACTATGGCTACACCTTC. It translates to CSAGGAGTANNYGYTF.

The chain is built from TRBV6-2 or TRBV6-3 and TRBJ1-5; 7 bases align to TRBD1. With 8 bases clipped from V and 4 bases from J, the junction kept 8 bases outside the gene matches. CDR1 is MNHEY and CDR2 is SVGEGT in the germline V gene. This CDR3 spans 14 amino acids. For the CDR3, the DNA is TGTGCCAGCTTACCCCAGGGGGAAAATCAGCCCCAGCATTTT. It codes for CASLPQGENQPQHF.

The CDR3 nucleotides are TGTGCCAGCAGCCAAGATTTAGCGGGGGGGAGAGAGACCCAGTACTTC. Its translation: CASSQDLAGGRETQYF. This chain links TRBV4-2 with TRBJ2-5, with 11 bases aligning to TRBD2. CDR1 and CDR2 (germline): LGHNA, YNFKEQ. CDR3 size: 16 residues. Germline trimming cut 0 bases from V and 4 bases from J; bases unmatched to any gene: 4.

CDR3 sequence reads: CASSLARVEQFF. The CDR3 coding sequence is TGTGCCAGCAGCTTAGCCCGGGTTGAGCAGTTCTTC. V gene TRBV7-2 combines with J gene TRBJ2-1, with no clear D. The CDR3 has 12 amino acids. The germline CDR1 and CDR2 sequences are SGHTA and FQGNSA. V lost 0 bases and J 9 bases, leaving 6 bases between the germline ends.

The chain is built from TRBV6-5 and TRBJ1-1; D remains ambiguous. Trimming shortened V by 6 bases and J by 1 base, and 6 bases separated the two germline ends. Germline CDR1 MNHEY, CDR2 SVGAGI. CDR3 length: 12 residues. The CDR3 protein is CASSARNTEAFF. CDR3 bases: TGTGCCAGCAGCGCCAGGAACACTGAAGCTTTCTTT.

Worth noting for this clonotype: An end of the junction differs from the germline gene, which may be a read error. The chain recombines TRBV7-6 with TRBJ2-7; D gene uncertain. The tail of the sequence fits TRBJ2-5 better, so the J call may be wrong. Per the germline V gene, CDR1 is SGHVS and CDR2 is FNYEAQ. This CDR3 is built from 13 residues. Here the CDR3 reads CAGSLTTRETQYF. CDR3 DNA sequence: TGTGCCGGCAGCCTAACGACTCGAGAGACCCAGTACTTC.

Written as DNA, the CDR3 is TGCAGTGCTAGAGGGGGGGTCCAAGAGACCCAGTACTTC. Translation gives CSARGGVQETQYF. The chain links TRBV20-1 to TRBJ2-5, with D perhaps matching TRBD2 (6 bases). Trimming removed 1 base at V and 1 base at J, with 7 bases between. Germline values: CDR1 DFQATT, CDR2 SNEGSKA (reference sequence). The CDR3 sequence is 13 residues long.

This clonotype has only a few counts. This chain links TRBV7-2 with TRBJ1-2, with TRBD1 as a possible D gene (5 bases). The germline V gene encodes CDR1 SGHTA and CDR2 FQGNSA. V was cut by 2 bases and J by 6 bases, with 10 bases left in between. CDR3 length: 13 amino acids. The DNA for the CDR3 is TGTGCCAGCAGCTTAACTTTGGGGGATGGCTACACCTTC. As protein: CASSLTLGDGYTF.

The chain carries TRBV7-2 and TRBJ2-7; perhaps TRBD2 as D (5 bases). Germline V CDR1 and CDR2: SGHTA, FQGNSA. V lost 6 bases, J lost 4 bases, and 7 bases lay in between. This CDR3 is built from 11 residues. The CDR3 nucleotides are TGTGCCAGCAGGTGGGAGTACGAGCAGTACTTC. This encodes CASRWEYEQYF.

With respect to this clonotype: This may come from a read error, since a much larger clone is one base off. This chain links TRBV28 with TRBJ2-5, with 11 positions matching TRBD2. CDR1 MDHEN and CDR2 SYDVKM come from the germline V gene. V was clipped by 5 bases and J by 7 bases; unmatched bases: 9. The CDR3 is 15 residues long. CDR3 nucleotide sequence: TGTGCCAGCAGTCTCCAGCCTAGCGGGGGGTCGACCCAGTACTTC. It is translated as CASSLQPSGGSTQYF.

V and J are TRBV20-1 and TRBJ1-5; a possible D gene is TRBD1 (6 bases). V was shortened by 2 bases and J by 5 bases, with 7 bases between the two germline ends. The CDR3 runs to 12 residues. CDR1 DFQATT and CDR2 SNEGSKA come from the germline V gene (reference sequence). Written as DNA, the CDR3 is TGCAGTGCTAGATACAGGGATCAGCCCCAGCATTTT. It encodes CSARYRDQPQHF.

This clonotype showed up just a few times. The V call is TRBV15, the J call TRBJ1-5; weak D call: TRBD1 (5 bases). The CDR3 is 14 residues long. CDR1 and CDR2 (germline): LNHNV, YYDKDF (reference sequence). Trimming removed 1 base at V and 6 bases at J, with 10 bases between. In DNA form, the CDR3 reads TGTGCCACCAGCAGAGGAAGGGGAAGTCAGCCCCAGCATTTT. Its protein is CATSRGRGSQPQHF. The variable domain in full, completed from reference TRBV15 and TRBJ1-5, reads DAMVIQNPRYQVTQFGKPVTLSCSQTLNHNVMYWYQQKSSQAPKLLFHYYDKDFNNEADTPDNFQSRRPNTSFCFLDIRSPGLGDTAMYLCATSRGRGSQPQHFGDGTRLSIL.

This sequence joins TRBV11-2 and TRBJ2-1, with D possibly TRBD2 on 6 matching bases. In germline, CDR1 is SGHAT, CDR2 FQNNGV. The ends were cut back, 0 bases at V and 0 bases at J, with 12 bases in the middle. The CDR3 extends over 17 amino acids. CDR3 in amino acids: CASSLDRLASSYNEQFF. In nucleotides, the CDR3 is TGTGCCAGCAGCTTAGATCGTCTAGCGAGCTCCTACAATGAGCAGTTCTTC.

The chain employs TRBV18 and TRBJ2-3; D might be TRBD1 or TRBD2, each matching 6 bases. In germline, CDR1 is KGHSH, CDR2 LQKENI. CDR3 size: 15 residues. Between the trimmed V and J ends, which lost 4 bases and 0 bases, there was a span of 11 bases. CDR3 in DNA: TGTGCCAGCTCACAGTGGAGGGGGAGCACAGATACGCAGTATTTT. It specifies CASSQWRGSTDTQYF.

The chain uses TRBV28 and TRBJ2-3; the D gene is possibly TRBD2 (5 bases). CDR1 and CDR2 (germline): MDHEN, SYDVKM. This CDR3 has 18 residues. The V end lost 8 bases, the J end lost 0 bases, and 24 bases lay between the germline ends. This CDR3 reads CASPLDCPVCNSTDTQYF. CDR3 coding DNA: TGTGCCAGCCCTTTGGACTGCCCGGTTTGCAATAGCACAGATACGCAGTATTTT. The variable domain in full, completed from reference TRBV28 and TRBJ2-3, reads DVKVTQSSRYLVKRTGEKVFLECVQDMDHENMFWYRQDPGLGLRLIYFSYDVKMKEKGDIPEGYSVSREKKERFSLILESASTNQTSMYLCASPLDCPVCNSTDTQYFGPGTRLTVL.

The chain uses TRBV15 and TRBJ2-4; 8 bases agree with TRBD1. From germline, CDR1 is LNHNV and CDR2 YYDKDF (reference sequence). Germline trimming cut 9 bases from V and 0 bases from J; bases unmatched to any gene: 7. The CDR3 runs to 15 residues. The CDR3, as DNA: TGTGCCACTACCCGGGACAGGCTAGCCAAAAACATTCAGTACTTC. Protein sequence: CATTRDRLAKNIQYF.

This clonotype was observed a handful of times. This chain joins TRBV27 and TRBJ2-7; 7 bases align to TRBD1. CDR3 length equals 15 residues. V trimming: 6 bases; J trimming: 3 bases; junction bases outside the gene matches: 11. Germline-derived CDR1 and CDR2 are MNHEY and SMNVEV (reference sequence). The CDR3 nucleotides are TGTGCCAGCAGCCCAATTTCGGGACAGATCTACGAGCAGTACTTC. Amino acids: CASSPISGQIYEQYF.

Notes on this clonotype: A read error may explain this, as a much larger clone is one base away. This chain uses TRBV10-3 with TRBJ2-5, with D uncertain. The germline gives CDR1 ENHRY, CDR2 SYGVKD. CDR3 size: 12 residues. Here the CDR3 DNA reads TGTGCCATCACAACCCCTCAAGGGACCCAGTACTTC. As protein: CAITTPQGTQYF.

V gene TRBV6-1 combines with J gene TRBJ2-1, with TRBD1 identical over 7 bases. The CDR3 extends over 15 amino acids. The V gene's germline CDR1 is MNHNS and CDR2 SASEGT. Unmatched junction bases numbered 10, after V lost 3 bases and J lost 8 bases. CDR3 sequence (DNA): TGTGCCAGCAGTGAGCTCAAGACAGGGCCTGATGAGCAGTTCTTC. Translation: CASSELKTGPDEQFF.

This clonotype was counted only a few times. This sequence joins TRBV7-3 and TRBJ2-5; the match to TRBD2 covers 12 bases. Germline values: CDR1 SGHTA, CDR2 FQGTGA. This CDR3 is built from 18 residues. The junction had 11 bases not matched to a gene; V was cut back by 1 base and J by 5 bases. CDR3 in amino acids: CASSLRASSGGARETQYF. The CDR3 nucleotides read TGTGCCAGCAGCTTAAGAGCCTCTAGCGGGGGGGCGCGGGAGACCCAGTACTTC.

V gene TRBV6-2 or TRBV6-3 combines with J gene TRBJ2-4; D is possibly TRBD1 (6 bases). Germline loops: CDR1 MNHEY, CDR2 SVGEGT. Deletions cut 3 bases from V and 0 bases from J, with 15 bases between. The CDR3 runs 17 residues. The chain's CDR3 is CASSYRRDNLAKNIQYF. CDR3 coding DNA: TGTGCCAGCAGTTATCGCCGGGACAACTTAGCCAAAAACATTCAGTACTTC.

The chain combines TRBV20-1 with TRBJ2-7; D gene uncertain. Trimming pared 2 bases from V and 2 bases from J, leaving 4 bases between. The CDR3 covers 11 residues. Germline values: CDR1 DFQATT, CDR2 SNEGSKA (reference sequence). CDR3 in amino acids: CSARPAYEQYF. In DNA, the CDR3 is TGCAGTGCTAGACCGGCCTACGAGCAGTACTTC.

The J gene is TRBJ2-4, the V gene TRBV6-6, with 9 bases identical to TRBD1. The closer fit of TRBJ2-7 to the DNA end suggests the J call may be wrong. From germline, CDR1 is MNHNY and CDR2 SVGAGI (reference sequence). The CDR3 loop spans 16 amino acids. The chain's CDR3 is CASSRPSGQGPYEQYF. The CDR3 DNA reads TGTGCCAGCAGTAGGCCCTCGGGACAGGGACCCTACGAGCAGTACTTC.

V is TRBV27 and J is TRBJ1-1, with TRBD1 matching over 7 bases. V lost 7 bases, J lost 1 base, and 12 bases stayed unmatched. Germline values: CDR1 MNHEY, CDR2 SMNVEV (reference sequence). This CDR3 contains 16 residues. CDR3 in DNA: TGTGCCAGCAAACGTACAGGGGCCGGGAGGAACACTGAAGCTTTCTTT. Its protein is CASKRTGAGRNTEAFF.

This clonotype was seen a handful of times. The V and J genes are TRBV20-1 and TRBJ2-5; D not certain. The CDR3 consists of 13 residues. Looked up from germline, CDR1 is DFQATT and CDR2 is SNEGSKA (reference sequence). Trimming took off 0 bases at V and 5 bases at J, with 10 bases between the two ends. The CDR3 nucleotides are TGCAGTGCTAGAGATCTAGACTGGGAGACCCAGTACTTC. Translated: CSARDLDWETQYF.

This rearrangement joins TRBV15 to TRBJ2-3, with D hard to call. Trimming cost V 3 bases and J 4 bases, with 11 bases left between them. The CDR3 extends over 14 amino acids. The germline gives CDR1 LNHNV, CDR2 YYDKDF (reference sequence). The CDR3 is CATSSRGSADTQYF. The CDR3 DNA sequence: TGTGCCACCAGCAGTCGTGGATCCGCAGATACGCAGTATTTT.

The V call is TRBV4-2, the J call TRBJ2-7; TRBD2 matches 10 bases. V gave up 1 base and J gave up 7 bases; unmatched junction bases: 10. The CDR3 has 16 amino acids. Per germline, CDR1 LGHNA and CDR2 YNFKEQ. CDR3 residues: CASSQGSGGFHNEQYF. The CDR3 nucleotides read TGTGCCAGCAGCCAAGGTAGCGGGGGGTTCCACAATGAGCAGTACTTC.